Sequencing of this TCR beta chain was carried out in a study of T cells after yellow fever vaccination. As for the study in general: Researchers used SMART-Seq v4 Ultra Low Input to prepare fractions that had low cell numbers.

This clonotype appeared many times. Its antigen is still unknown. TCRdb analysed the 5' RACE reads with MiXCR anew, one entry per CDR3 protein. The table includes some 250,000 distinct CDR3 sequences, less than 9% detected once. Trimming shortened V by 2 bases and J by 0 bases, and 11 bases separated the two germline ends. Germline CDR1 reads ENHRY; CDR2 reads SYGVKD. The CDR3 extends over 16 amino acids. Findings of the study overall: The booster saw the reappearance of most primary-vaccination clones (roughly 95% CD4, about 88% CD8).

The source was CD4+ T cells sorted from PBMCs, collected 15 days after the yellow fever booster vaccination. The chain links TRBV10-3 to TRBJ2-1; maybe TRBD2 (5 bases). This sequence was found in a man in his thirties or forties who received the YFV17D yellow fever vaccine. CDR3 region: CAISETALDSYNEQFF. The CDR3 bases are TGTGCCATCAGTGAGACCGCACTAGACTCCTACAATGAGCAGTTCTTC.